This T cell receptor (beta chain) was retrieved from a study of technical replicates of blood from several donors (dated by TCRdb to 2017 to 2019). As concerns this clone: Its specific antigen is unknown. Base qualities are not at hand, and no much larger clone is one base apart.

The library came from the immunoSEQ multiplex PCR assay. This immuneACCESS table, as held by TCRdb, lists in-frame sequences with V and J called but not all clones. Of the missing ones, under half trace to an unresolved V gene in checked studies; the others have no known cause. The sample contains around 97,000 clones, about 95% of them found a single time. More than 0.3% of the sample comes from the top ten. The sequenced sample consisted of T cells isolated from PBMCs. The clonotype comes from a human donor in good health.

CDR3 region: CASSHGRYEQYF. The DNA sequence is TGTGCCAGCAGCCACGGTCGCTACGAGCAGTACTTC. The V gene is TRBV14 and the J gene is TRBJ2-7, with no reliable assignment of the D segment. The trim is 3 bases for V and 3 bases for J, with a gap of 6 bases between the germline ends. The germline V gene encodes CDR1 SGHDN and CDR2 FVKESK. The CDR3 starts with the cysteine, ends with the phenylalanine, and has 12 residues. Only the CDR3 DNA is retained, 36 bases long and in frame from the first base. Extended through the reference TRBV14 and TRBJ2-7 proteins, this CDR3 yields the full variable domain: EAGVTQFPSHSVIEKGQTVTLRCDPISGHDNLYWYRRVMGKEIKFLLHFVKESKQDESGMPNNRFLAERTGGTYSTLKVQPAELEDSGVYFCASSHGRYEQYFGPGTRLTVT.